These 17 T cell receptor beta chains originate from one sample sequenced in a study of T cells in Graves' hyperthyroidism and ophthalmopathy. TCR beta CDR3 regions were amplified from RNA. Carried out on the TCR CDR3, a first-round RT-PCR used the HTBI primer set. TCRdb called the multiplex PCR reads again in MiXCR, with one record for every CDR3 protein. This repertoire shows approximately 640,000 distinct CDR3 sequences, roughly 45% found once; its top ten account for less than 9%. The sample was peripheral blood or thyroid tissue (not recorded which). All receptors derive from an adult man with Graves' disease, either hyperthyroidism or ophthalmopathy (not recorded which).

The chain combines TRBV29-1 with TRBJ1-2; D perhaps matches TRBD1 (5 bases). Per germline, CDR1 SQVTM and CDR2 ANQGSEA. V shed 5 bases and J shed 8 bases, with 18 bases lying between them. This CDR3 is built from 13 residues. The chain's CDR3 is CSVLGHGRVGYTF. The CDR3 DNA reads TGCAGCGTTCTAGGACATGGACGAGTGGGCTACACCTTC.

The rearrangement links TRBV2 to TRBJ1-4; unclear D gene. Germline V lookup: CDR1 SNHLY, CDR2 FYNNEI. Trimming pared 11 bases from V and 4 bases from J, leaving 14 bases between. There are 13 residues in the CDR3. CDR3: CAVDLTYNEKLFF. The CDR3 DNA reads as TGTGCCGTCGACCTGACTTATAATGAAAAACTGTTTTTT. The full variable domain, with the rest looked up from reference TRBV2 and TRBJ1-4, is EPEVTQTPSHQVTQMGQEVILRCVPISNHLYFYWYRQILGQKVEFLVSFYNNEISEKSEIFDDQFSVERPDGSNFTLKIRSTKLEDSAMYFCAVDLTYNEKLFFGSGTQLSVL.

The chain uses TRBV5-1 and TRBJ1-4; D might be TRBD1 (6 bases). The CDR3 covers 16 residues. With 3 bases removed from V and 0 bases from J, the gap between germline ends came to 12 bases. Germline V CDR1 and CDR2: SGHRS, YFSETQ. The DNA of the CDR3 is TGCGCCAGCAGCTGGGGGACACTAGCAACTAATGAAAAACTGTTTTTT. Residues: CASSWGTLATNEKLFF.

The rearrangement links TRBV12-3 or TRBV12-4 to TRBJ1-4, with TRBD1 matching over 7 bases. The V and J ends lost 4 bases and 3 bases, in that order; junction bases with no gene match: 2. The CDR3 is 14 residues long. CDR3 residues: CASSWDRPNEKLFF. CDR3 sequence (DNA): TGTGCCAGCAGTTGGGACAGACCTAATGAAAAACTGTTTTTT.

This clonotype turned up a few times. V usage is TRBV12-3 or TRBV12-4 and J usage is TRBJ2-5; 12 bases agree with TRBD2. V dropped 5 bases and J dropped 5; count of bases not matched to a gene: 6. The CDR3 runs to 15 residues. This CDR3 is CASSPSGGASETQYF. CDR3 DNA sequence: TGTGCCAGCAGTCCTAGCGGGGGGGCCTCGGAGACCCAGTACTTC.

To note about this clonotype: A much larger clone lies one base from this, so it may be a read error. This chain links TRBV2 with TRBJ1-6, with D unclear. Germline V gene lookup returns CDR1 SNHLY and CDR2 FYNNEI. The CDR3 is 17 amino acids. CDR3 coding DNA: TGTGCCAGCAGTTTACGCGGGATCGGGCAATATAATTCACCCCCCCACTTT. Its translation is CASSLRGIGQYNSPPHF.

The J gene is TRBJ2-7, the V gene TRBV7-6; 9 bases are a match to TRBD1. The CDR3 extends over 15 amino acids. The germline V gene encodes CDR1 SGHVS and CDR2 FNYEAQ. V shed 6 bases, J shed 3 bases, and the junction held 9 bases outside the gene matches. This CDR3 is CASRTSGTGNYEQYF. Written as DNA, the CDR3 is TGTGCCAGCAGAACCTCCGGGACAGGGAACTACGAGCAGTACTTC.

Worth noting for this clonotype: A read error may account for a junction end that differs from germline. J is TRBJ1-2 and V is TRBV7-3; D unclear. The germline V gene encodes CDR1 SGHTA and CDR2 FQGTGA. This CDR3 has 15 amino acids. The CDR3 here is CAGSLARPPHPGYTF. The CDR3 nucleotides are TGTGCCGGCAGCTTAGCGAGACCGCCCCATCCTGGCTACACCTTC.

The J gene is TRBJ1-1, the V gene TRBV7-9; 11 bases map to TRBD1. The ends lost 9 bases at V and 3 bases at J; junction bases unmatched: 15. In germline, CDR1 is SEHNR, CDR2 FQNEAQ (reference sequence). This CDR3 contains 17 residues. CDR3 loop: CASSAGTGGFRHTEAFF. CDR3 nucleotide sequence: TGTGCCAGTAGCGCCGGGACAGGGGGGTTTCGGCACACTGAAGCTTTCTTT.

V and J are TRBV19 and TRBJ2-2; 8 bases line up with TRBD2. The CDR3 spans 16 residues. Germline V gene data show CDR1 as LNHDA and CDR2 as SQIVND (reference sequence). With V trimmed by 6 bases and J by 1 base, 7 bases remained unmatched. The CDR3 DNA follows: TGTGCCAGTAGCGACCCTAGCGGGCTGAACACCGGGGAGCTGTTTTTT. Its protein product is CASSDPSGLNTGELFF.

This clonotype was detected a few times. The CDR3 region is CSARKGGLAGRREQYF. The CDR3 coding sequence is TGCAGTGCTAGAAAGGGGGGGCTAGCGGGACGGAGGGAGCAGTACTTC. The V call is TRBV20-1, the J call TRBJ2-7, with 9 bases lining up with TRBD2. The J segment lost 7 bases and the V segment lost 2 bases, leaving 15 bases of the junction unmatched. The CDR3 has 16 residues. Germline V gene data show CDR1 as DFQATT and CDR2 as SNEGSKA (reference sequence).

The V call is TRBV7-9, the J call TRBJ2-7; TRBD1 is a possible D gene (6 bases). This CDR3 comprises 14 residues. Germline lookup yields CDR1 SEHNR and CDR2 FQNEAQ (reference sequence). The V end lost 5 bases, the J end lost 5 bases, and 16 bases lay between the germline ends. Here the CDR3 reads CASSHSTGSNEQYF. The DNA of the CDR3 is TGTGCCAGCAGCCACTCCACAGGGTCCAACGAGCAGTACTTC.

V and J are TRBV20-1 and TRBJ1-1; D is undetermined. This CDR3 comprises 13 residues. Germline assignment: CDR1 DFQATT and CDR2 SNEGSKA (reference sequence). The germline V and J ends were trimmed by 2 bases and 1 base, with 8 bases remaining between them. The CDR3 DNA reads TGCAGTGCTAGACCGGAGGGGAACACTGAAGCTTTCTTT. Amino acids: CSARPEGNTEAFF.

The J gene is TRBJ1-2, the V gene TRBV6-5, with D unclear. The CDR3 contains 17 residues. The V gene lost 4 bases and the J gene lost 0 bases, with 18 bases spanning the gap. The V gene's germline CDR1 is MNHEY and CDR2 SVGAGI. In DNA, the CDR3 is TGTGCCAGCAGTTTAGAGGCAGCGAACCTAGCTAACTATGGCTACACCTTC. It specifies CASSLEAANLANYGYTF.

This clonotype occurred many times. This rearrangement joins TRBV29-1 to TRBJ1-6; D may be TRBD1 (5 bases). Per germline, CDR1 SQVTM and CDR2 ANQGSEA. Trimming removed 3 bases at V and 9 bases at J, with 15 bases between. The CDR3 is 14 residues long. The CDR3 DNA reads TGCAGCGTTGAGGTGATAGGGGAACGTTCACCCCTCCACTTT. Protein: CSVEVIGERSPLHF.

This clonotype was seen at least ten times. This sequence joins TRBV7-6 and TRBJ2-7, with a tentative D call TRBD1 (7 bases). Trimming took off 5 bases at V and 0 bases at J, with 17 bases between the two ends. Germline-derived CDR1 and CDR2 are SGHVS and FNYEAQ. The CDR3 consists of 16 residues. The CDR3 DNA is TGTGCCAGCAGCCATCGGAGGGGGCCCCACTCCTACGAGCAGTACTTC. This codes for CASSHRRGPHSYEQYF.

The genes are TRBV13 and TRBJ2-5; D might be TRBD1 (5 bases). The CDR3 totals 15 residues. Germline V gene data show CDR1 as PRHDT and CDR2 as FYEKMQ (reference sequence). V was shortened by 6 bases and J by 2 bases, with 16 bases between the two germline ends. In nucleotides, the CDR3 is TGTGCCAGCAGTTATCAGGGCGCTGGGCAAGAGACCCAGTACTTC. Encoded protein: CASSYQGAGQETQYF. The full variable domain, its missing parts supplied by reference TRBV13 and TRBJ2-5, is AAGVIQSPRHLIKEKRETATLKCYPIPRHDTVYWYQQGPGQDPQFLISFYEKMQSDKGSIPDRFSAQQFSDYHSELNMSSLELGDSALYFCASSYQGAGQETQYFGPGTRLLVL.